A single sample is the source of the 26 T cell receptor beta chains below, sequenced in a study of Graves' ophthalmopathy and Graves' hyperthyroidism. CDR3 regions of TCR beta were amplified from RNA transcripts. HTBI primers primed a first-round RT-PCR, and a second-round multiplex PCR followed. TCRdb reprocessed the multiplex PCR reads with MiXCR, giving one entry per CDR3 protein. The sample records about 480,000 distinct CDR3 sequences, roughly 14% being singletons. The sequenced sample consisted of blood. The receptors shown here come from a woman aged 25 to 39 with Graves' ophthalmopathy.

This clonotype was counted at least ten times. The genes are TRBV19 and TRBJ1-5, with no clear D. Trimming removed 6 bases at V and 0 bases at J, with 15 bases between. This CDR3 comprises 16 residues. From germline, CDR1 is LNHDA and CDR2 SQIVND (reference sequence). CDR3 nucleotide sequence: TGTGCCAGTAGGTCATTCCGGACGGCTAGCAATCAGCCCCAGCATTTT. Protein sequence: CASRSFRTASNQPQHF.

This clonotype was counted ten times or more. For the CDR3, the DNA is TGTGCCAGCAGTTTATGGGGAGCGGGAGGAACCGGGGAGCTGTTTTTT. Protein: CASSLWGAGGTGELFF. This sequence joins TRBV28 and TRBJ2-2, with TRBD2 identical over 9 bases. There are 16 residues in the CDR3. V shed 0 bases, J shed 5 bases, and the junction held 4 bases outside the gene matches. Germline lookup yields CDR1 MDHEN and CDR2 SYDVKM.

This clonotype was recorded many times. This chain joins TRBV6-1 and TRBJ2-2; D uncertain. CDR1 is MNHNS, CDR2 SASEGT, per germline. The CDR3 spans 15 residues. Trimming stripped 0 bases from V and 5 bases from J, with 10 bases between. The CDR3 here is CASSEARVVTGELFF. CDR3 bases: TGTGCCAGCAGTGAAGCCCGGGTAGTTACCGGGGAGCTGTTTTTT.

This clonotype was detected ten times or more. The CDR3 is CASSLNRGYTF. CDR3 in DNA: TGCGCCAGCAGCTTGAACCGTGGCTACACCTTC. The chain carries TRBV5-1 and TRBJ1-2; D is undetermined. The CDR3 has 11 residues. In germline, CDR1 is SGHRS, CDR2 YFSETQ. Deletions cut 1 base from V and 7 bases from J, with 5 bases between.

The CDR3 bases are TGTGCCAGCAGTATAGCGGGACTAGCGGGAGGGGACCGCTACGAGCAGTACTTC. Its protein is CASSIAGLAGGDRYEQYF. This chain uses TRBV28 with TRBJ2-7; 16 bases agree with TRBD2. CDR1 and CDR2 from the germline V gene are MDHEN and SYDVKM. CDR3 length equals 18 residues. The trim removed 5 bases at V and 3 bases at J, leaving 10 bases unmatched.

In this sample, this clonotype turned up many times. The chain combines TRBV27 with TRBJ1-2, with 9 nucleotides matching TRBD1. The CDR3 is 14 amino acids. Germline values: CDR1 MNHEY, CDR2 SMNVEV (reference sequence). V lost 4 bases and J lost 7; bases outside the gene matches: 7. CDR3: CASSSGQGIGGYTF. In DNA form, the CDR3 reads TGTGCCAGCAGTTCAGGACAGGGGATCGGTGGCTACACCTTC.

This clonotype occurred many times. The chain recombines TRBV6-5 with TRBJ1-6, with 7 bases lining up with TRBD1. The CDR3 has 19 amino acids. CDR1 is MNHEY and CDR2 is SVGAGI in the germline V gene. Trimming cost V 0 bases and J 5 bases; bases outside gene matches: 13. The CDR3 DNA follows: TGTGCCAGCAGTTACTCTCCCGACTCAGGGGGATTCGATAATTCACCCCTCCACTTT. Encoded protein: CASSYSPDSGGFDNSPLHF.

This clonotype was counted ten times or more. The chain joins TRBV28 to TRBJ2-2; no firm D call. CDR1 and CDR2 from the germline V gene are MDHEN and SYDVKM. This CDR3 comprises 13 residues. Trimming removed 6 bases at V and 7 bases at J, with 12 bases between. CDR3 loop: CASRAGFNGELFF. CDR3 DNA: TGTGCCAGCAGGGCAGGTTTTAACGGGGAGCTGTTTTTT.

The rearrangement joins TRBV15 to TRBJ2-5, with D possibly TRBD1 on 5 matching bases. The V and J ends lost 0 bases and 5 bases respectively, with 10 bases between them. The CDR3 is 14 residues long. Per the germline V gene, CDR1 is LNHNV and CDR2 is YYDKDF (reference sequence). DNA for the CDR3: TGTGCCACCAGCAGAGACAGGGTCCGGGAGACCCAGTACTTC. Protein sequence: CATSRDRVRETQYF. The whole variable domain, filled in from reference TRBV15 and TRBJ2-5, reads DAMVIQNPRYQVTQFGKPVTLSCSQTLNHNVMYWYQQKSSQAPKLLFHYYDKDFNNEADTPDNFQSRRPNTSFCFLDIRSPGLGDTAMYLCATSRDRVRETQYFGPGTRLLVL.

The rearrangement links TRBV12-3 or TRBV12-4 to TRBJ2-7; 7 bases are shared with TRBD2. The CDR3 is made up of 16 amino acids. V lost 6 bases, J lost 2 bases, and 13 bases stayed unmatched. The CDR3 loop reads CASSRIPSGNAYEQYF. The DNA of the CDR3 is TGTGCCAGCAGCCGAATCCCTAGCGGTAATGCCTACGAGCAGTACTTC.

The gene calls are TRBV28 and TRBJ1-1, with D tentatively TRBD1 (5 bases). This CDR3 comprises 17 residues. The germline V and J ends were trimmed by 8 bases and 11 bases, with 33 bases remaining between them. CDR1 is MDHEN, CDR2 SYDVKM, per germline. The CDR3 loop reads CASLKYPHFMAERGAFF. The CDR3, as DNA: TGTGCCAGCCTAAAGTACCCCCATTTCATGGCGGAGAGGGGCGCTTTCTTT.

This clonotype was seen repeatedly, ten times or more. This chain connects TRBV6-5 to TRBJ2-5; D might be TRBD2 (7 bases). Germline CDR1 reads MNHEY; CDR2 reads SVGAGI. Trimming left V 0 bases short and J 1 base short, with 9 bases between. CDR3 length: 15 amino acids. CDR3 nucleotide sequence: TGTGCCAGCAGTTACTCAGGGGGGGCCCAAGAGACCCAGTACTTC. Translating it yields CASSYSGGAQETQYF.

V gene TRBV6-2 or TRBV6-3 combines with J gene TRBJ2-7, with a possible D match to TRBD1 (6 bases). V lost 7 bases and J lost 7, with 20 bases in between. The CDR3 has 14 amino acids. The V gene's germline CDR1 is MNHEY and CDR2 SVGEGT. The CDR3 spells CASTQSGAGDEQYF. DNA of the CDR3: TGTGCCAGCACTCAATCAGGGGCCGGTGATGAGCAGTACTTC.

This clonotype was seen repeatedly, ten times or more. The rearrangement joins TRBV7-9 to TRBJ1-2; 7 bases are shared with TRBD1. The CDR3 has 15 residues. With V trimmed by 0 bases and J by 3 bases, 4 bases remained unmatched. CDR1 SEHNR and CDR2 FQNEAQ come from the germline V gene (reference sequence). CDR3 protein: CASSLAGGGHYGYTF. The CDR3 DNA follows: TGTGCCAGCAGCTTAGCAGGGGGCGGTCACTATGGCTACACCTTC.

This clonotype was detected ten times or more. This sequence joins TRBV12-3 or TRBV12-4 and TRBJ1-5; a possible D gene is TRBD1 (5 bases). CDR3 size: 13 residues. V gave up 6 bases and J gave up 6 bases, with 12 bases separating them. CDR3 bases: TGTGCCAGCAGCAGACAGACGGGTCAGCCCCAGCATTTT. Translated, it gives CASSRQTGQPQHF.

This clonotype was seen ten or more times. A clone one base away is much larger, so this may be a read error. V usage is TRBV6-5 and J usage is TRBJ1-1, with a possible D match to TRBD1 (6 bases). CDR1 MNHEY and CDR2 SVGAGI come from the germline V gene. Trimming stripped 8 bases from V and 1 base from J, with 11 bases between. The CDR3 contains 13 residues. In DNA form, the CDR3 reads TGTGCCAGCTGCTACAGGGAGAACACTGAAGCTTTCTTT. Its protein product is CASCYRENTEAFF.

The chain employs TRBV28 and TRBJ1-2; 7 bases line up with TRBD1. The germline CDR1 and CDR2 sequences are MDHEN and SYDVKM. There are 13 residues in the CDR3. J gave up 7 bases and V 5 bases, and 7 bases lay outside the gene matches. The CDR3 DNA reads TGTGCCAGCAGTCACGGGACAGTTCCTGGCTACACCTTC. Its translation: CASSHGTVPGYTF.

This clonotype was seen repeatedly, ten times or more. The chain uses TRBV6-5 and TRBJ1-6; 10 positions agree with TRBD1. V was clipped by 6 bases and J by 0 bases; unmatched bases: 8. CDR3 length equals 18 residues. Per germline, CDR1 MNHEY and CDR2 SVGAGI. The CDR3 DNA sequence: TGTGCCAGCAGCTCTGACAGGGGGCTGAGCTCCTATAATTCACCCCTCCACTTT. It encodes CASSSDRGLSSYNSPLHF.

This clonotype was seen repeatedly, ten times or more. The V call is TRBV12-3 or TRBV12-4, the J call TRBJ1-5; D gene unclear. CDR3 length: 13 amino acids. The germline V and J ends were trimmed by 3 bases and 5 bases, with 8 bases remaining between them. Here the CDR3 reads CASSFSLYQPQHF. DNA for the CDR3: TGTGCCAGCAGTTTTTCCCTGTATCAGCCCCAGCATTTT.

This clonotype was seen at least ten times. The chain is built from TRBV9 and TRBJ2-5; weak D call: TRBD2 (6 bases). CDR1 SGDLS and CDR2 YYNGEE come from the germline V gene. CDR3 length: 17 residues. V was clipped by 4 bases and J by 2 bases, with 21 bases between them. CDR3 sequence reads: CASSSRRDPRGQETQYF. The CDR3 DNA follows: TGTGCCAGCAGCTCACGCCGGGACCCCCGGGGGCAAGAGACCCAGTACTTC.

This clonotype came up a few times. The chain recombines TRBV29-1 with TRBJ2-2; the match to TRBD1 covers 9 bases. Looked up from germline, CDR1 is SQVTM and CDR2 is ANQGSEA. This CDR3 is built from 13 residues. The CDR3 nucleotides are TGCGGCGGAAACAGGGGGCGCACCGGGGAGCTGTTTTTT. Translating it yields CGGNRGRTGELFF.

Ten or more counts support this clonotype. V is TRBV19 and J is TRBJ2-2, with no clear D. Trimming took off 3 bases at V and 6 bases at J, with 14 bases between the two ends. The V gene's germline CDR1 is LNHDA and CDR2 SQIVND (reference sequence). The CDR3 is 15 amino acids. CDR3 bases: TGTGCCAGTAGTATCAATAGGGCCAGTCCCGGGGAGCTGTTTTTT. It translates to CASSINRASPGELFF.

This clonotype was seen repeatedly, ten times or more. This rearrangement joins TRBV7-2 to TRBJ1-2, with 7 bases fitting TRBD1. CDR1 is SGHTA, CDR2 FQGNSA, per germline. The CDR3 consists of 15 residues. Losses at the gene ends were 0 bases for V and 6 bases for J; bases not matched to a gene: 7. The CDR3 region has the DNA TGTGCCAGCAGCTTAGCGGAGACAGGGTTGCATGGCTACACCTTC. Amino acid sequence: CASSLAETGLHGYTF.

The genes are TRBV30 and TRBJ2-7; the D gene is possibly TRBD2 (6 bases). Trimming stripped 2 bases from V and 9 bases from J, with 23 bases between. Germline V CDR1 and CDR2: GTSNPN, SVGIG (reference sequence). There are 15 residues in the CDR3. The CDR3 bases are TGTGCCTGGAGTCCGTATGCGGGACGCCCCACAGCGCAGTACTTC. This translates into CAWSPYAGRPTAQYF.

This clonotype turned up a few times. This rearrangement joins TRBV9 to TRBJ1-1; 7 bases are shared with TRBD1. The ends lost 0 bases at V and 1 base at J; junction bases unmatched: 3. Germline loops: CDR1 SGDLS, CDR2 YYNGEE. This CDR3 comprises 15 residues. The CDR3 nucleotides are TGTGCCAGCAGCGTAGGGGACAGCGGGAACACTGAAGCTTTCTTT. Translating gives CASSVGDSGNTEAFF.

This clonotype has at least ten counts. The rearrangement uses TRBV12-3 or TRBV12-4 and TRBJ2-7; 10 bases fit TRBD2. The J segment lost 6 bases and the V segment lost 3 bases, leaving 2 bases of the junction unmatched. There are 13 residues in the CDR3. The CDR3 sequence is CASSFGLAAEQYF. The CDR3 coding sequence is TGTGCCAGCAGTTTCGGACTAGCGGCCGAGCAGTACTTC.